This T cell receptor beta chain was documented in a study of shared clonotypes between healthy human individuals. Study as a whole: The study drew on a couple of women and a few men aged 18 to 49 as donors. Findings and limits, study-wide: Compared with memory subsets, naive subsets generally had larger estimated richness. Since donors were few, the genetic and exposure-history diversity represented was limited. Sharing across a handful of donors was seen in around 5% of naive CD4 clonotypes.

The data were produced by immunoSEQ multiplex PCR, yet TCRdb's version contains in-frame clones alone and is incomplete. This sample carries 1.5 million to 2.5 million clones, just under 95% of them seen once, and the ten largest clones take roughly 1%. With regard to this clone: The antigen remains undetermined. At the DNA level, this CDR3 is encoded by other sequences in the same sample as well.

CD45RO-negative, CCR7-selected cells formed the naive CD8 fraction, which excluded terminally differentiated effector memory CD45RA+ cells. Trimming removed 0 bases at V and 3 bases at J, with 6 bases between. The CDR3 sequence is 13 residues long. CDR1 LGHNA and CDR2 YSLEER come from the germline V gene. The sequenced sample consisted of naive CD8+ T cells sorted from blood. The sequence was obtained from a man aged 18 to 29 in good health. This chain uses TRBV4-3 with TRBJ2-7, with D maybe TRBD2 (5 bases). CDR3 region: CASSQDTSYEQYF. The CDR3, as DNA: TGCGCCAGCAGCCAAGATACTAGCTACGAGCAGTACTTC.